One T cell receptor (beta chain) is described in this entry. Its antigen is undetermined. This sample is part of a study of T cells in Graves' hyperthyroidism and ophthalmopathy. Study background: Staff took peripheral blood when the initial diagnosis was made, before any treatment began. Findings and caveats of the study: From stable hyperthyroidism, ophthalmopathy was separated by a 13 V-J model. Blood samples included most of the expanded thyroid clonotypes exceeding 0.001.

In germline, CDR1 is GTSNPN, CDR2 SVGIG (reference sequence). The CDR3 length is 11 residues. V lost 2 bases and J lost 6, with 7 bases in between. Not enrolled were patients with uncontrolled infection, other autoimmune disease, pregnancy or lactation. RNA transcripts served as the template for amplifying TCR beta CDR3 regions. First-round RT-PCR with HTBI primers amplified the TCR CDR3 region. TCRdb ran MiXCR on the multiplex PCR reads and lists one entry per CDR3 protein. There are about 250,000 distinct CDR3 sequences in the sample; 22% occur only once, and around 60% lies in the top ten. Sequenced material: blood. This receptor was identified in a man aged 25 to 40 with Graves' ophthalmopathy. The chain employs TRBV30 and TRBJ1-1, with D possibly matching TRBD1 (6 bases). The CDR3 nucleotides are TGTGCCTGGAGTTGGGGGCCTGAAGCTTTCTTT. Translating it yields CAWSWGPEAFF.